This T cell receptor beta chain was found in a study of shared clonotypes between healthy human individuals. Germline V gene data show CDR1 as MNHNS and CDR2 as SASEGT. CDR3 length: 16 amino acids. The V and J ends lost 6 bases and 7 bases, in that order; junction bases with no gene match: 15. Data came from immunoSEQ multiplex PCR; TCRdb stores just in-frame clones and leaves some out. The profile shows roughly 2.2 million clones, around 90% of them singletons. This TCR derives from a man younger than 30 in good health. Some clones in this sample may be carry-over from other donors' samples. This chain connects TRBV6-1 to TRBJ2-5; TRBD1 matches 9 bases. Sequencing was done on a sample of naive CD4+ T cells from PBMCs. The subset is: CD45RA+ positively selected. The CDR3 sequence is CASRETRTGARGTQYF. CDR3 DNA: TGTGCCAGCAGGGAAACGCGGACAGGGGCCCGGGGGACCCAGTACTTC.